This T cell receptor (beta chain) comes out of a study of response to subunit inactivated influenza vaccine. V was clipped by 2 bases and J by 5 bases, with 5 bases between them. CDR1 is SGHRS and CDR2 is YFSETQ in the germline V gene. This CDR3 is 12 amino acids long. TCRdb redid the calling of the RT-PCR reads with MiXCR, one entry per CDR3 protein. The sample has around 530,000 distinct CDR3 sequences, about 15% seen once. This specimen was CD4+ T cells sorted from PBMCs, taken about 23 months after vaccination. The sequence derives from a man in his fifties or sixties who received an inactivated influenza vaccine. The chain uses TRBV5-1 and TRBJ1-3; D is uncertain. CDR3 amino acids: CASSLGRNTIYF. The CDR3 DNA reads TGCGCCAGCAGCTTAGGAAGAAACACCATATATTTT.